The rows below give T cell receptor beta chains drawn from one sample of a study of T cells after yellow fever vaccination. Via MiXCR, TCRdb re-called the 5' RACE reads, giving one row per CDR3 protein. The sample records 400,000 or so distinct CDR3 sequences, approximately 5.7% being singletons. The specimen comprised PBMCs, sampled 5 days after the yellow fever booster vaccination. These receptors all come from a man aged 25-40 years who received the YFV17D yellow fever vaccine. The CDR3 runs from the conserved cysteine through the conserved F or W. D genes are given only for firm matches. Expanded clones are given a class, and other clones once, few, many or no size at all.

v_call	d_call	clone_size	j_call	cdr3_nt	cdr3_aa
TRBV20-1	TRBD1	few	TRBJ1-2	TGCAGTGCTGGGGACAGGGGGCCTTTTGGCTACACCTTC	CSAGDRGPFGYTF
TRBV29-1	.	many	TRBJ2-5	TGCAGCGGGGCGTACCAAGAGACCCAGTACTTC	CSGAYQETQYF
TRBV4-3	.	.	TRBJ2-5	TGCGCCAGCAGCCAAGCCCGTGAAGAGACCCAGTACTTC	CASSQAREETQYF
TRBV5-5	TRBD2	many	TRBJ2-2	TGTGCCAGCAGCTTTCTGGCGGGAGGGAACACCGGGGAGCTGTTTTTT	CASSFLAGGNTGELFF
TRBV20-1	TRBD1	few	TRBJ1-1	TGCAGTGCTAAGCCAGGGGGCTTGAACACTGAAGCTTTCTTT	CSAKPGGLNTEAFF
TRBV7-2	TRBD1	many	TRBJ1-3	TGTGCCAGCAGCCTATTGGAGGGGGCGCAGGGAAACACCATATATTTT	CASSLLEGAQGNTIYF
TRBV5-1	.	few	TRBJ2-3	TGCGCCAGCAGCAAGGAGATGACAGATACGCAGTATTTT	CASSKEMTDTQYF
TRBV9	.	many	TRBJ2-1	TGTGCCAGCAGCCCCCCGGCGTCCAATGAGCAGTTCTTC	CASSPPASNEQFF
TRBV5-1	TRBD1	many	TRBJ2-7	TGCGCCAGCAGCGGGACAGGGGGCCACTACGAGCAGTACTTC	CASSGTGGHYEQYF
TRBV30	.	.	TRBJ2-3	TGTGCCTGGAGTGTGGGTTACACAGATTCGCAGTATTTT	CAWSVGYTDSQYF
TRBV4-2	.	many	TRBJ1-2	TGTGCCAGCGGCACGGGGCATGGCTACACCTTC	CASGTGHGYTF
TRBV19	TRBD1	.	TRBJ1-1	TGTGCCAGTAGCGACCGAGACAGGGGGAATGAAGCTTTCTTT	CASSDRDRGNEAFF
TRBV9	TRBD1	many	TRBJ2-7	TGTGCCAGCGACACGGACAGGAGCTCCTACGAGCAGTACTTC	CASDTDRSSYEQYF